Listed here are 23 T cell receptor beta chains from one sample, sequenced in a study of cytomegalovirus exposure and HLA in healthy donors (dated by TCRdb to between 2016 and 2019). Library creation used the immunoSEQ multiplex PCR assay. A mixture of 60 forward primers for TCR Vbeta segments and 13 reverse primers for TCR Jbeta segments was used in the multiplex PCR. TCRdb's version of the immuneACCESS table is confined to in-frame rearrangements and falls short of the full clone set. An unresolved V gene accounts for under half of the shortfall where checked; the remainder is of unknown origin. The sample table shows about 210,000 clones, and 60% to 80% are seen once. Clones ranked in the top ten supply about 2% of the sample. The sample comprised PBMCs. The origin of the receptors is a male donor in good health and CMV-seronegative.

The chain combines TRBV30 with TRBJ2-5; D might be TRBD1 (6 bases). CDR3 length equals 14 residues. The V gene's germline CDR1 is GTSNPN and CDR2 SVGIG (reference sequence). The V gene lost 4 bases and the J gene lost 5 bases, with 17 bases spanning the gap. CDR3 bases: TGTGCCTGGAATCCAGGGGTCGTTAGGGAGACCCAGTACTTC. Its translation: CAWNPGVVRETQYF.

The chain has TRBV5-4 and TRBJ2-2; tentatively, D is TRBD1 (6 bases). The V end was cut by 7 bases, the J end by 1 base, with 8 bases between. The CDR3 extends over 13 amino acids. Germline CDR1 SGHNT, CDR2 YYREEE (reference sequence). Here the CDR3 reads CASYRENTGELFF. The CDR3 DNA sequence: TGTGCCAGCTACAGGGAGAACACCGGGGAGCTGTTTTTT.

The genes are TRBV27 and TRBJ2-7, with 7 bases that match TRBD2. Trimming took 5 bases from V and 0 from J; bases not matched to a gene: 4. This CDR3 is 14 amino acids long. Germline-derived CDR1 and CDR2 are MNHEY and SMNVEV (reference sequence). Here the CDR3 reads CASSPRTSSYEQYF. The CDR3 DNA reads TGTGCCAGCAGTCCCCGGACTAGCTCCTACGAGCAGTACTTC.

This CDR3 reads CASSQAGIQGNSPLHF. DNA for the CDR3: TGCGCCAGCAGCCAAGCGGGGATACAGGGAAATTCACCCCTCCACTTT. The V call is TRBV4-1, the J call TRBJ1-6; TRBD1 might be the D (6 bases). Trimming took off 1 base at V and 7 bases at J, with 14 bases between the two ends. The CDR3 has 16 residues. Germline V CDR1 and CDR2: MGHRA, YSYEKL.

This chain joins TRBV19 and TRBJ2-1; 14 bases match TRBD2. Germline-derived CDR1 and CDR2 are LNHDA and SQIVND (reference sequence). This CDR3 has 17 amino acids. Unmatched junction bases numbered 5, after V lost 3 bases and J lost 4 bases. CDR3 bases: TGTGCCAGTAGTATTCGACTAGCGGGGGGGGAATACAATGAGCAGTTCTTC. It specifies CASSIRLAGGEYNEQFF.

The CDR3 sequence: CASSGLRQGAGYGYTF. CDR3 bases: TGCGCCAGCAGCGGCCTAAGACAGGGGGCAGGTTATGGCTACACCTTC. This chain joins TRBV5-1 and TRBJ1-2; 10 nucleotides align to TRBD1. The germline gives CDR1 SGHRS, CDR2 YFSETQ. CDR3 size: 16 residues. V shed 4 bases, J shed 5 bases, and the junction held 11 bases outside the gene matches.

As regards this clone: An end of the junction does not agree with germline; a read error may underlie this. The chain combines TRBV7-7 with TRBJ2-5; 10 bases are shared with TRBD1. Germline V gives CDR1 SSHAT, CDR2 FNYEAQ (reference sequence). There are 16 residues in the CDR3. CDR3 coding DNA: TGTGCTAGCAGCTTTTCTCTGGACAGGGGGAAAGAGACCCAGTACTTC. It specifies CASSFSLDRGKETQYF. The full variable domain, completed using reference TRBV7-7 and TRBJ2-5, is GAGVSQSPRYKVTKRGQDVTLRCDPISSHATLYWYQQALGQGPEFLTYFNYEAQPDKSGLPSDRFSAERPEGSISTLTIQRTEQRDSAMYRCASSFSLDRGKETQYFGPGTRLLVL.

J is TRBJ2-7 and V is TRBV4-3; 10 bases align to TRBD1. Trimming took 1 base from V and 2 from J; bases not matched to a gene: 5. CDR1 is LGHNA and CDR2 is YSLEER in the germline V gene. This CDR3 region has 16 residues. The CDR3 coding sequence is TGCGCCAGCAGCCAAGCGGGGGACAGGGGCCCCTACGAGCAGTACTTC. It codes for CASSQAGDRGPYEQYF.

This rearrangement joins TRBV2 to TRBJ2-2; no firm D call. V lost 7 bases and J lost 3, with 18 bases in between. CDR1 and CDR2 (germline): SNHLY, FYNNEI. CDR3 length: 16 residues. CDR3 sequence: CASIPPNGYDTGELFF. The CDR3 nucleotides are TGTGCCAGCATTCCCCCGAACGGGTACGACACCGGGGAGCTGTTTTTT. Drawing the rest from reference TRBV2 and TRBJ2-2, the complete variable domain is EPEVTQTPSHQVTQMGQEVILRCVPISNHLYFYWYRQILGQKVEFLVSFYNNEISEKSEIFDDQFSVERPDGSNFTLKIRSTKLEDSAMYFCASIPPNGYDTGELFFGEGSRLTVL.

J is TRBJ2-1 and V is TRBV4-2; TRBD1 might be the D (6 bases). V was trimmed by 0 bases and J by 0 bases, leaving 12 bases between them. Germline V lookup: CDR1 LGHNA, CDR2 YNFKEQ. The CDR3 consists of 17 residues. CDR3 residues: CASSQDRGQSSYNEQFF. The CDR3 DNA follows: TGTGCCAGCAGCCAAGATCGGGGACAAAGCTCCTACAATGAGCAGTTCTTC.

The rearrangement joins TRBV5-4 to TRBJ1-4, with 9 positions matching TRBD1. Per germline, CDR1 SGHNT and CDR2 YYREEE (reference sequence). The CDR3 consists of 14 residues. V lost 4 bases to trimming and J lost 5 bases; unmatched junction nucleotides: 3. The CDR3 DNA follows: TGTGCCAGCAGCCTAGACAGGGGGAATGAAAAACTGTTTTTT. This translates into CASSLDRGNEKLFF. Complete variable domain (other parts from reference TRBV5-4 and TRBJ1-4): ETGVTQSPTHLIKTRGQQVTLRCSSQSGHNTVSWYQQALGQGPQFIFQYYREEENGRGNFPPRFSGLQFPNYSSELNVNALELDDSALYLCASSLDRGNEKLFFGSGTQLSVL.

This chain joins TRBV19 and TRBJ2-7; D is undetermined. The CDR3 contains 14 residues. Trimming stripped 3 bases from V and 3 bases from J, with 12 bases between. Germline V lookup: CDR1 LNHDA, CDR2 SQIVND (reference sequence). The CDR3 nucleotides read TGTGCCAGTAGTATCAGAAGCGACCGCTACGAGCAGTACTTC. This translates into CASSIRSDRYEQYF. The full variable domain, its missing parts supplied by reference TRBV19 and TRBJ2-7, is DGGITQSPKYLFRKEGQNVTLSCEQNLNHDAMYWYRQDPGQGLRLIYYSQIVNDFQKGDIAEGYSVSREKKESFPLTVTSAQKNPTAFYLCASSIRSDRYEQYFGPGTRLTVT.

Notes on this clone: The junction differs from germline at one of its ends, possibly a read error. V is TRBV7-8 and J is TRBJ2-1; 9 nucleotides line up with TRBD1. The CDR3 totals 15 residues. Per the germline V gene, CDR1 is SGHVS and CDR2 is FQNEAQ. The CDR3 nucleotides read TGTGCCAGCAGCCGACAGGGGGTCAACTACAATGGGCAGTTCTTC. It translates to CASSRQGVNYNGQFF.

For this clone: At one end, the junction sequence differs from germline, possibly due to a read error. This rearrangement joins TRBV4-1 to TRBJ2-7; maybe TRBD1 (6 bases). Germline CDR1 reads MGHRA; CDR2 reads YSYEKL. The CDR3 runs to 15 residues. CDR3: CASSRSRDRPYEQHF. CDR3 bases: TGCGCCAGCAGCCGCTCGCGAGACAGGCCCTACGAGCAGCACTTC.

The V and J genes are TRBV11-2 and TRBJ2-5; no clear D gene. The J call could be wrong; TRBJ2-7 is a better fit for the DNA end. Germline V gene lookup returns CDR1 SGHAT and CDR2 FQNNGV. This CDR3 has 14 amino acids. The chain's CDR3 is CASIKPGSTYEQYF. CDR3 sequence (DNA): TGTGCCAGCATCAAACCCGGGTCGACCTACGAGCAGTACTTC.

This clone has a single count. This chain connects TRBV2 to TRBJ1-5, with D possibly matching TRBD1 (5 bases). Germline CDR1 reads SNHLY; CDR2 reads FYNNEI. The CDR3 is 15 residues long. V was pared by 4 bases and J by 5 bases, with 15 bases between. The chain's CDR3 is CASSGSRQGYQPQHF. The CDR3 DNA sequence: TGTGCCAGCAGTGGTAGTAGGCAGGGTTATCAGCCCCAGCATTTT.

V and J are TRBV2 and TRBJ2-2, with 8 bases fitting TRBD2. The length of the CDR3 is 15 residues. Germline trimming cut 1 base from V and 7 bases from J; bases unmatched to any gene: 5. From germline, CDR1 is SNHLY and CDR2 FYNNEI. CDR3 nucleotides: TGTGCCAGCAGTGAAGTAAGCGGGGGCCACGGGGAGCTGTTTTTT. Encoded protein: CASSEVSGGHGELFF.

The rearrangement links TRBV9 to TRBJ2-7; TRBD2 matches at 8 bases. Germline lookup yields CDR1 SGDLS and CDR2 YYNGEE. J lost 7 bases, V lost 0 bases, and 3 bases had no gene match. The length of the CDR3 is 13 residues. The chain's CDR3 is CASSVASGREQYF. The CDR3, as DNA: TGTGCCAGCAGCGTAGCCAGCGGGAGAGAGCAGTACTTC.

This sequence joins TRBV28 and TRBJ2-7; 7 bases map to TRBD1. The CDR3 contains 11 residues. V was clipped by 5 bases and J by 10 bases; unmatched bases: 5. Per germline, CDR1 MDHEN and CDR2 SYDVKM. For the CDR3, the DNA is TGTGCCAGCAGTACGACAGGGAACCAGTACTTC. It specifies CASSTTGNQYF.

This chain connects TRBV5-6 to TRBJ1-5, with TRBD1 as a possible D gene (6 bases). CDR3 size: 15 residues. V shed 4 bases and J shed 4 bases, with 15 bases lying between them. Germline CDR1 SGHDT, CDR2 YYEEEE. Here the CDR3 DNA reads TGTGCCAGCAGCGTGACAGGAGCTGGGAATCAGCCCCAGCATTTT. It yields the protein CASSVTGAGNQPQHF.

V and J are TRBV28 and TRBJ1-5; 9 bases line up with TRBD1. After removal of 6 bases from V and 9 bases from J, the junction contained 12 bases not matched to a gene. Germline V gene lookup returns CDR1 MDHEN and CDR2 SYDVKM. The CDR3 has 15 residues. The CDR3 spells CASRARDRAGRPQHF. CDR3 coding DNA: TGTGCCAGCAGAGCGAGGGACAGGGCCGGACGGCCCCAGCATTTT.

This clone was counted once. The chain couples TRBV19 to TRBJ1-5; D is unclear. V lost 5 bases, J lost 7 bases, and 12 bases lay in between. Per germline, CDR1 LNHDA and CDR2 SQIVND (reference sequence). This CDR3 spans 13 amino acids. The chain's CDR3 is CASSSTVVQPQHF. The CDR3 DNA sequence: TGTGCCAGTAGTTCCACAGTGGTACAGCCCCAGCATTTT.

This clone was found once. The CDR3 reads CASSSSRGAGGNTIYF. For the CDR3, the DNA is TGTGCCAGCAGCTCTAGCAGGGGCGCCGGAGGAAACACCATATATTTT. The V gene is TRBV28, the J gene TRBJ1-3; weak D call: TRBD1 (6 bases). V was shortened by 6 bases and J by 4 bases, with 19 bases between the two germline ends. The CDR3 runs to 16 residues. CDR1 MDHEN and CDR2 SYDVKM come from the germline V gene.